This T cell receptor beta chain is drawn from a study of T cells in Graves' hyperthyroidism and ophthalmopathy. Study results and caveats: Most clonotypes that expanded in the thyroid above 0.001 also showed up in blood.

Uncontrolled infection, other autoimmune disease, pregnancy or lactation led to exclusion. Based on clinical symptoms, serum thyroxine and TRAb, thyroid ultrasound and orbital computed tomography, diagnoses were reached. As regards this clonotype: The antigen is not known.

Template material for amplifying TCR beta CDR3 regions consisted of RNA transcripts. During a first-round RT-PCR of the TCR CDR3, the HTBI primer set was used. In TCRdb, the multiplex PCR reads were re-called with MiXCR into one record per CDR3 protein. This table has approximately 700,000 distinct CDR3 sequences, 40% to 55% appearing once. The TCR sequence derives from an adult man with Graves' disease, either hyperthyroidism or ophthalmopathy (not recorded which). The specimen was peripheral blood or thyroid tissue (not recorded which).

This CDR3 is CASSLDRTRSNGYTF. CDR3 DNA: TGTGCCAGCAGCTTAGACAGGACCCGGTCGAATGGCTACACCTTC. The chain links TRBV9 to TRBJ1-2; D is perhaps TRBD1 (6 bases). The CDR3 is 15 amino acids. Germline values: CDR1 SGDLS, CDR2 YYNGEE. V was cut by 4 bases and J by 6 bases, with 19 bases left in between.